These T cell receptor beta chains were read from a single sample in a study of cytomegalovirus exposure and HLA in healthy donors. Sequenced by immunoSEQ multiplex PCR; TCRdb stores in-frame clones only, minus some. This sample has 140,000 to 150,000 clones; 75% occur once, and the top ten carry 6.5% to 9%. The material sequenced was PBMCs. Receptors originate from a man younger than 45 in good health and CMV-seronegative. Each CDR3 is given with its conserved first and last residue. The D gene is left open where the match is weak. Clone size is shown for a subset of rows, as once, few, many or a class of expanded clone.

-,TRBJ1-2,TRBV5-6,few,TGTGCCAGCAGCTTGGTACAGGGAGATCCCTATGGCTACACCTTC,CASSLVQGDPYGYTF
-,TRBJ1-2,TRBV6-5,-,TGTGCCAGCAGCCGAGACAGAAAATTTTATGGCTACACCTTC,CASSRDRKFYGYTF
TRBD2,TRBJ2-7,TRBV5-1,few,TGCGCCAGCAGCCCACGGGTAGCGGGACACTACGAGCAGTACTTC,CASSPRVAGHYEQYF
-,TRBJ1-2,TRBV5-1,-,TGCGCCAGCAGCTTGTCGGACACTAACTATGGCTACACCTTC,CASSLSDTNYGYTF
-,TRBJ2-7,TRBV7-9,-,TGTGCCAGCAGTTTCCATAGCGGTAGGAGCTCCTACGAGCAGTACTTC,CASSFHSGRSSYEQYF
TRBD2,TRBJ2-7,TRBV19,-,TGTGCCAGTAGTCTTAGCGGGAGTGGGGCCTACGAGCAGTACTTC,CASSLSGSGAYEQYF
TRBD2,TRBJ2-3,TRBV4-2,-,TGTGCCAGCAGCCAAGCGCCTAGCGGGAGCAGCACAGATACGCAGTATTTT,CASSQAPSGSSTDTQYF
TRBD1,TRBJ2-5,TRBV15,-,TGTGCCACCAGCGCACGACCGGGACAGGGTGAGACCCAGTACTTC,CATSARPGQGETQYF
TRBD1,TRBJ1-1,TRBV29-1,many,TGCAGCGTTGATAGGACAGGGGACACTGAAGCTTTCTTT,CSVDRTGDTEAFF
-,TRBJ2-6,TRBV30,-,TGTGCCTGGCAGAAGAGCTCTGGGGCCAACGGCCTGACTTTC,CAWQKSSGANGLTF
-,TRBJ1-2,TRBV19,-,TGTGCCAGTAGTTGGCAGGTCGGCAACTATGGCTACACCTTC,CASSWQVGNYGYTF
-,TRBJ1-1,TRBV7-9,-,TGTGCCAGCAGCCCGACAGGTATTGAGACTGAAGCTTTCTTT,CASSPTGIETEAFF
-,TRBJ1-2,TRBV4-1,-,TGCGCCAGCAGCCAAGATTCGACAGGTCTCTATGGCTACACCTTC,CASSQDSTGLYGYTF
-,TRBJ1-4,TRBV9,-,TGTGCCAGCAGCGTAGGGGGGCTCGATGAAAAACTGTTTTTT,CASSVGGLDEKLFF
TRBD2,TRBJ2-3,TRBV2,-,TGTGCCAGCAGTGAAGGGGCGCCCGGACTAGCGGTCACAGATACGCAGTATTTT,CASSEGAPGLAVTDTQYF
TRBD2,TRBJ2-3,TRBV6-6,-,TGTGCCAGCAAAAAGACTAGCGGGGCTGAAGATACGCAGTATTTT,CASKKTSGAEDTQYF
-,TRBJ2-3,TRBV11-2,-,TGTGCCAGCAGCTTTTCAGGCCCAGATACGCAGTATTTT,CASSFSGPDTQYF
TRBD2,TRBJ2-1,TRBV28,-,TGTGCCAGCAGTTTAGGCGGGGGTAGGAATGAGCAGTTCTTC,CASSLGGGRNEQFF
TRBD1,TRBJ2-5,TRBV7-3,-,TGTGCCAGCAGCCTCGGACAGGGGGCATACGAGACCCAGTACTTC,CASSLGQGAYETQYF
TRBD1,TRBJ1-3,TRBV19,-,TGTGCCAGGCGACAGGGTTTAAACACCATATATTTT,CARRQGLNTIYF
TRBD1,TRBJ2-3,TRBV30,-,TGTGCCTGGAGTAATCAGGGGGCGGATACGCAGTATTTT,CAWSNQGADTQYF
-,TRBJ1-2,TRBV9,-,TGTGCCAGCAGCGTAGGACAGTCATCGGCTAACTATGGCTACACCTTC,CASSVGQSSANYGYTF
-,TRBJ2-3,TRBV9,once,TGTGCCAGCAGCGTTTTGTCAAGCACAGATACGCAGTATTTT,CASSVLSSTDTQYF
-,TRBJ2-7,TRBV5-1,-,TGCGCCAGCAGCCCCTTGGAGGCTAGCGTTCCCTACGAGCAGTACTTC,CASSPLEASVPYEQYF
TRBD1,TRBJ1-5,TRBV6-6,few,TGTGCCAGCAGTTACCGGGGACAGGTGGGACAGCCCCAGCATTTT,CASSYRGQVGQPQHF
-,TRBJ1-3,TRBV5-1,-,TGCGCCAGCAGCCCAAGGACAGTTTCCTCTGGAAACACCATATATTTT,CASSPRTVSSGNTIYF
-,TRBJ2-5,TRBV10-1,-,TGCGCCAGCAGTGACGGGGGATCCCCTCAAGAGACCCAGTACTTC,CASSDGGSPQETQYF
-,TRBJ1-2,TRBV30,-,TGTGCCTGGGTGCTACGGGGGGCCGGCGGGATCTATGGCTACACCTTC,CAWVLRGAGGIYGYTF